Sequencing of this T cell receptor (beta chain) was carried out in a study of T cells in Graves' hyperthyroidism and ophthalmopathy. The wider study: The authors collected peripheral blood at initial diagnosis, before any treatment.

Graves' hyperthyroidism qualified as stable when ophthalmopathy did not progress within 18 months. Hyperthyroidism was newly diagnosed in patients aged 18 to 65 (duration under 2 months). Authors of the study amplified TCR beta CDR3 regions from RNA transcripts. HTBI primers were employed in a first-round RT-PCR of the TCR CDR3. TCRdb analysed the multiplex PCR reads with MiXCR anew, one entry per CDR3 protein. The repertoire holds around 620,000 distinct CDR3 sequences, around 15% seen once, with around 3.9% in the top ten. This clonotype was counted ten times or more. Looked up from germline, CDR1 is MDHEN and CDR2 is SYDVKM. This CDR3 contains 14 residues. V was trimmed by 2 bases and J by 6 bases, leaving 11 bases between them.

The origin of this receptor is a woman in her 30s with Graves' hyperthyroidism. The chain links TRBV28 to TRBJ2-1; D not resolved. The sequenced sample was blood. DNA of the CDR3: TGTGCCAGCAGTTTAATGGTGGATAGCAATGAGCAGTTCTTC. Encoded protein: CASSLMVDSNEQFF. Full variable domain (rest looked up from reference TRBV28 and TRBJ2-1): DVKVTQSSRYLVKRTGEKVFLECVQDMDHENMFWYRQDPGLGLRLIYFSYDVKMKEKGDIPEGYSVSREKKERFSLILESASTNQTSMYLCASSLMVDSNEQFFGPGTRLTVL.